One sample yielded the 19 T cell receptor beta chains listed below, sequenced in a study of monozygotic twins with inflammatory bowel disease. TCRdb re-called the 5' RACE reads and gives one entry per CDR3 protein, without DNA. The sample data list fewer than 400,000 distinct CDR3 sequences. Sequencing was done on a sample of blood. The receptors stem from a human donor with ulcerative colitis or Crohn's disease, or a healthy co-twin of an affected twin (not recorded which).

The rearrangement links TRBV7-2 to TRBJ2-5. From germline, CDR1 is SGHTA and CDR2 FQGNSA. This CDR3 is built from 15 residues. CDR3 protein: CASSLVKVDQETQYF.

The rearrangement joins TRBV27 to TRBJ2-2. The length of the CDR3 is 13 residues. Looked up from germline, CDR1 is MNHEY and CDR2 is SMNVEV (reference sequence). The CDR3 here is CASRLLNTGELFF.

The CDR3 spells CASSEEGVGADTQYF. The V call is TRBV10-1, the J call TRBJ2-3; TCRdb's D gene call, TRBD2, goes unchecked for lack of DNA. The CDR3 has 15 residues. CDR1 is WNHNN, CDR2 SYGVQD, per germline (reference sequence).

The rearrangement uses TRBV5-1 and TRBJ2-3; TCRdb lists TRBD1, though no DNA is available to test this call. There are 16 residues in the CDR3. CDR1 SGHRS and CDR2 YFSETQ come from the germline V gene. CDR3 sequence reads: CASSLLGGASTDTQYF. Variable domain in full (rest from reference TRBV5-1 and TRBJ2-3): KAGVTQTPRYLIKTRGQQVTLSCSPISGHRSVSWYQQTPGQGLQFLFEYFSETQRNKGNFPGRFSGRQFSNSRSEMNVSTLELGDSALYLCASSLLGGASTDTQYFGPGTRLTVL.

The V gene is TRBV20-1, the J gene TRBJ2-3; the TCRdb D gene call, TRBD2, has no DNA to confirm it. The CDR3 has 15 amino acids. Per the germline V gene, CDR1 is DFQATT and CDR2 is SNEGSKA (reference sequence). CDR3 sequence reads: CSASTVGESTDTQYF.

This rearrangement joins TRBV10-3 to TRBJ2-1; TCRdb selects TRBD2, and the lack of DNA leaves this call unchecked. CDR3 size: 18 residues. Germline V gene sequence: CDR1 ENHRY, CDR2 SYGVKD. CDR3 sequence reads: CAITPGTSGSHGYNEQFF.

This chain joins TRBV20-1 and TRBJ2-7; TCRdb's assignment of TRBD2 cannot be checked, as there is no DNA. CDR1 and CDR2 (germline): DFQATT, SNEGSKA (reference sequence). The CDR3 is 13 amino acids. The CDR3 is CSARESRTRGQYF.

V and J are TRBV10-3 and TRBJ2-7; TCRdb designates TRBD2, a call that cannot be tested without DNA. The CDR3 length is 21 residues. The V gene's germline CDR1 is ENHRY and CDR2 SYGVKD. CDR3 residues: CAISESRGSGTSGRYSYEQYF.

The gene calls are TRBV4-3 and TRBJ2-1; no DNA is available, so the TRBD2 call from TCRdb remains unchecked. This CDR3 is built from 17 residues. Germline assignment: CDR1 LGHNA and CDR2 YSLEER. CDR3 region: CASSQDSGIAGSDEQFF.

This CDR3 is CASSSMTGSDEQYF. The V gene is TRBV5-1, the J gene TRBJ2-7; without DNA, the TCRdb call of TRBD1 cannot be checked. The CDR3 is 14 residues long. From germline, CDR1 is SGHRS and CDR2 YFSETQ.

The chain employs TRBV4-3 and TRBJ2-7. Germline CDR1 reads LGHNA; CDR2 reads YSLEER. CDR3 size: 15 residues. CDR3 amino acids: CASSQESQKAYEQYF.

The V call is TRBV7-3, the J call TRBJ1-4; no DNA is available, so the TRBD1 call from TCRdb remains unchecked. CDR1 is SGHTA, CDR2 FQGTGA, per germline. The CDR3 covers 18 residues. The CDR3 region is CASSHGGTPPNEGEKLFF. Together with reference TRBV7-3 and TRBJ1-4, the CDR3 gives the full variable domain: GAGVSQTPSNKVTEKGKYVELRCDPISGHTALYWYRQSLGQGPEFLIYFQGTGAADDSGLPNDRFFAVRPEGSVSTLKIQRTERGDSAVYLCASSHGGTPPNEGEKLFFGSGTQLSVL.

The J gene is TRBJ2-2, the V gene TRBV20-1. The CDR3 runs to 12 residues. Per the germline V gene, CDR1 is DFQATT and CDR2 is SNEGSKA (reference sequence). The CDR3 reads CSARDKTGELFF.

The chain joins TRBV6-5 to TRBJ2-1; TCRdb selects TRBD2, and the lack of DNA leaves this call unchecked. Germline CDR1 reads MNHEY; CDR2 reads SVGAGI. CDR3 length equals 15 residues. CDR3 protein: CASSYGTLLGNEQFF.

The V gene is TRBV6-5, the J gene TRBJ2-1; with no DNA, the TCRdb D assignment of TRBD2 cannot be verified. Germline V gene data show CDR1 as MNHEY and CDR2 as SVGAGI. The CDR3 contains 14 residues. The CDR3 here is CASSYSAENNEQFF.

The chain carries TRBV7-3 and TRBJ2-1; TCRdb's D gene call, TRBD2, goes unchecked for lack of DNA. CDR3 length: 15 amino acids. In germline, CDR1 is SGHTA, CDR2 FQGTGA. CDR3 sequence reads: CASSPKTSGYNEQFF.

The chain couples TRBV2 to TRBJ2-1. The germline V gene has CDR1 SNHLY and CDR2 FYNNEI. The length of the CDR3 is 17 residues. This chain's CDR3 is CASSKREKSSSYNEQFF.

J is TRBJ1-5 and V is TRBV7-2; TCRdb proposes TRBD1, but this gene call is untestable without DNA. The length of the CDR3 is 15 residues. Germline assignment: CDR1 SGHTA and CDR2 FQGNSA. The CDR3 here is CASSAVWGAGQPQHF.

The chain combines TRBV5-6 with TRBJ1-5. The CDR3 totals 14 residues. Germline V lookup: CDR1 SGHDT, CDR2 YYEEEE. CDR3 sequence: CASSHRGGNQPQHF.